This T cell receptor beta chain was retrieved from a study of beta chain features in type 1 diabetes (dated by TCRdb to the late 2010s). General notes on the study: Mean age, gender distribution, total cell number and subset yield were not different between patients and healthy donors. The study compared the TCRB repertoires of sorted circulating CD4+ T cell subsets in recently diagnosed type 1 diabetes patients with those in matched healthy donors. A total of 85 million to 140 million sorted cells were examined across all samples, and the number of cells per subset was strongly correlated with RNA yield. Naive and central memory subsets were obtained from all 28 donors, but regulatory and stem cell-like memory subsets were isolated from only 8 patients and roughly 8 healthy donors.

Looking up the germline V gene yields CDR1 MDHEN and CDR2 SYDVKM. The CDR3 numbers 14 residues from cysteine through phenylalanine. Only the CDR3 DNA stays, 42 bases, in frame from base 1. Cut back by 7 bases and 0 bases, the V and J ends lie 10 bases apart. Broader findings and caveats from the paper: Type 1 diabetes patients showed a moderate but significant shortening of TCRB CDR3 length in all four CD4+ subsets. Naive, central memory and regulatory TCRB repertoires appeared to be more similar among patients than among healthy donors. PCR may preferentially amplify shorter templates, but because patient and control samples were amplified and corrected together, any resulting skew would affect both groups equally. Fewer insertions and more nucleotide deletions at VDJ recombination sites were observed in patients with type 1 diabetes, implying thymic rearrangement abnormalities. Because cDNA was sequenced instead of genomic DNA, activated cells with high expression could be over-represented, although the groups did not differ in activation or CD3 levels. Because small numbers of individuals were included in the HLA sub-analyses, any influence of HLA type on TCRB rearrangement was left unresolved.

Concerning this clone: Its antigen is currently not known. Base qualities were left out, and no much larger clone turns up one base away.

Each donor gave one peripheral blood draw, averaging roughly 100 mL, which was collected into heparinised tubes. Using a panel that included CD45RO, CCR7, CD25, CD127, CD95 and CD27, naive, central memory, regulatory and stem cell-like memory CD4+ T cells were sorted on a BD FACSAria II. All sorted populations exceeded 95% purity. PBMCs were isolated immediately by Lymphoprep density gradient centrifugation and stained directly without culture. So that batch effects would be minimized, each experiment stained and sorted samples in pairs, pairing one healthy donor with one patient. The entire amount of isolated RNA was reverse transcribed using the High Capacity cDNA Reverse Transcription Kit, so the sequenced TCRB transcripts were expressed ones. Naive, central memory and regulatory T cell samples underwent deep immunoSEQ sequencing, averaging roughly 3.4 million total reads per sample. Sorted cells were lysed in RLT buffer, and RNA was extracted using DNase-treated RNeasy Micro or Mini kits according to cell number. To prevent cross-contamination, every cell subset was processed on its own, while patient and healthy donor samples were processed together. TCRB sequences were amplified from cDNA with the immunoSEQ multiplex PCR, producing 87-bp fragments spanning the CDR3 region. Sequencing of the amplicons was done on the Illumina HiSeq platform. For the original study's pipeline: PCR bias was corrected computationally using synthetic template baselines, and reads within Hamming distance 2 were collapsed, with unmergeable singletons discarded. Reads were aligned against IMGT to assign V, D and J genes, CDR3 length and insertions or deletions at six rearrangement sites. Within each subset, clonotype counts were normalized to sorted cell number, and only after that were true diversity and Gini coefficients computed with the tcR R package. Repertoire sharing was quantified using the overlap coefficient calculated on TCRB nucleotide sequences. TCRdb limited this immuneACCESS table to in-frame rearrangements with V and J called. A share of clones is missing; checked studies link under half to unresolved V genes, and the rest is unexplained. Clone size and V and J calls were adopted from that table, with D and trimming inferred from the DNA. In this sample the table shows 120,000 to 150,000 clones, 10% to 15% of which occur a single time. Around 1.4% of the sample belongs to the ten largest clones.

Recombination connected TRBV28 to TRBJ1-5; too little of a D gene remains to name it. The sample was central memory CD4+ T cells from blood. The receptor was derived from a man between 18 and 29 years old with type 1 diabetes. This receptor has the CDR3 CASILDPSNQPQHF. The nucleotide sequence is TGTGCCAGCATCCTGGACCCTAGCAATCAGCCCCAGCATTTT.